The clone carrying this T cell receptor (beta chain) was seen a handful of times. The antigen remains unidentified. The sample is drawn from a study of beta chain features in type 1 diabetes. Overall study findings and caveats: Patients with Type 1 diabetes showed moderately but significantly shorter TCRB CDR3s in all four CD4+ subsets. In type 1 diabetes patients, VDJ junctions had fewer insertions; deletions at these junctions were more frequent.

The CDR3 extends over 16 amino acids. Between the trimmed V and J ends, which lost 3 bases and 5 bases, there was a span of 20 bases. CDR1 and CDR2 from the germline V gene are SGHRS and YFSETQ. Every isolated RNA sample was fully reverse transcribed, so sequencing captured expressed TCRB transcripts. Assay: immunoSEQ multiplex PCR; the TCRdb copy retains only in-frame clones and omits some. The sample yields 200,000 to 300,000 clones, approximately 11% seen once. Sequencing was performed on naive CD4+ T cells from blood. The chain has TRBV5-1 and TRBJ2-5; perhaps TRBD2 as D (6 bases). This TCR derives from a man aged 30 to 39 with type 1 diabetes. CDR3 DNA sequence: TGCGCCAGCAGCTCCCCTCCCGGGGGTTCTGGGGAGACCCAGTACTTC. Translating gives CASSSPPGGSGETQYF.